Each of the 24 T cell receptor beta chains below was sequenced from the same sample in a study of T-cell reconstitution after alpha-beta-depleted transplantation in children. TCRbeta library construction was performed incorporating unique molecular identifiers. TCRdb analysed the PCR reads with MiXCR anew, one entry per CDR3 protein. The repertoire holds around 440,000 distinct CDR3 sequences, with under 20% as singletons. Specimen: PBMCs, mostly from graft donor cells, collected 360 days after TCRalphabeta/CD19-depleted stem cell transplant. Receptors were obtained from a boy under two years old who had a stem cell transplant for Wiskott-Aldrich syndrome, so the T cells may come from the graft donor.

The chain has TRBV7-8 and TRBJ2-5; D is undetermined. This CDR3 comprises 16 residues. Germline CDR1 is SGHVS and CDR2 is FQNEAQ. V shed 5 bases and J shed 2 bases, with 18 bases lying between them. For the CDR3, the DNA is TGTGCCAGCAGCCACCACCGGAGCGTATTGCAAGAGACCCAGTACTTC. This codes for CASSHHRSVLQETQYF.

This clonotype appeared a few times. The V gene is TRBV5-1, the J gene TRBJ2-1; maybe TRBD2 (6 bases). This CDR3 is built from 15 residues. Germline CDR1 reads SGHRS; CDR2 reads YFSETQ. V lost 0 bases and J lost 12, with 19 bases in between. The CDR3 here is CASSLARDSPQGQFF. DNA for the CDR3: TGCGCCAGCAGCTTGGCCAGGGACTCCCCTCAAGGGCAGTTCTTC. The complete variable domain, with remaining parts taken from reference TRBV5-1 and TRBJ2-1, reads KAGVTQTPRYLIKTRGQQVTLSCSPISGHRSVSWYQQTPGQGLQFLFEYFSETQRNKGNFPGRFSGRQFSNSRSEMNVSTLELGDSALYLCASSLARDSPQGQFFGPGTRLTVL.

The V call is TRBV3-1, the J call TRBJ2-3, with unresolved D. Germline V lookup: CDR1 LGHDT, CDR2 YNNKEL (reference sequence). V dropped 0 bases and J dropped 5 bases, with 3 bases sitting between them. The CDR3 spans 12 residues. The CDR3 loop is CASSQDIDTQYF. The CDR3 DNA reads as TGTGCCAGCAGCCAAGATATAGATACGCAGTATTTT.

This clonotype was detected many times. J is TRBJ2-1 and V is TRBV20-1, with D possibly matching TRBD2 (5 bases). CDR1 is DFQATT and CDR2 is SNEGSKA in the germline V gene (reference sequence). Between the trimmed V and J ends, which lost 3 bases and 0 bases, there was a span of 9 bases. The CDR3 is made up of 14 amino acids. This chain's CDR3 is CSASGVSSYNEQFF. The CDR3 bases are TGCAGTGCTAGCGGGGTGTCCTCCTACAATGAGCAGTTCTTC.

This chain links TRBV7-9 with TRBJ2-1, with 10 bases that match TRBD1. Germline CDR1 reads SEHNR; CDR2 reads FQNEAQ (reference sequence). The V and J ends lost 6 bases and 2 bases, in that order; junction bases with no gene match: 10. The CDR3 is 17 amino acids. CDR3 residues: CASRGQGPNYPYNEQFF. CDR3 sequence (DNA): TGTGCCAGCAGGGGACAGGGGCCCAACTACCCCTACAATGAGCAGTTCTTC.

This clonotype has just a few counts. This chain joins TRBV12-3 or TRBV12-4 and TRBJ2-1; D is uncertain. V was trimmed by 6 bases and J by 10 bases, leaving 13 bases between them. This CDR3 spans 12 amino acids. The CDR3 loop is CASSPARREQFF. The DNA for the CDR3 is TGTGCCAGCAGCCCAGCACGACGAGAGCAGTTCTTC.

The chain joins TRBV7-9 to TRBJ1-2; D is unresolved. The CDR3 spans 12 residues. Germline V lookup: CDR1 SEHNR, CDR2 FQNEAQ (reference sequence). V lost 5 bases and J lost 11, with 15 bases in between. CDR3 region: CASSPERKTYTF. The CDR3 nucleotides are TGTGCCAGCAGCCCCGAACGAAAAACTTACACCTTC.

Note on this clonotype: One end of the junction varies from germline; a read error may be responsible. V is TRBV12-3 or TRBV12-4 and J is TRBJ2-5; perhaps TRBD2 as D (6 bases). The CDR3 has 17 amino acids. This CDR3 reads CASSLRAGRGGSETRYF. The CDR3 DNA follows: TGTGCCAGCAGTTTAAGGGCGGGGAGAGGTGGATCAGAGACCCGGTACTTC.

This clonotype was seen more than once but under ten times. The chain is built from TRBV6-1 and TRBJ1-4, with 12 bases matching TRBD1. This CDR3 has 15 amino acids. V was clipped by 7 bases and J by 14 bases; unmatched bases: 14. CDR1 and CDR2 (germline): MNHNS, SASEGT. The CDR3 DNA sequence: TGTGCCAGCAATCCCCGGGACAGGGGGCCCTCAGTGCTGTTTTTT. This gives the protein CASNPRDRGPSVLFF.

This clonotype was recorded at least ten times. The chain employs TRBV20-1 and TRBJ2-3; maybe TRBD2 (5 bases). The CDR3 runs 15 residues. In germline, CDR1 is DFQATT, CDR2 SNEGSKA (reference sequence). Trimming stripped 6 bases from V and 2 bases from J, with 18 bases between. In DNA, the CDR3 is TGCAGTGCCCCGGTGGGTAGCGAGAACACAGATACGCAGTATTTT. This translates into CSAPVGSENTDTQYF.

The chain combines TRBV29-1 with TRBJ1-2, with TRBD1 as a possible D gene (5 bases). The CDR3 extends over 14 amino acids. Deletions cut 3 bases from V and 2 bases from J, with 13 bases between. In germline, CDR1 is SQVTM, CDR2 ANQGSEA. The CDR3 loop reads CSVELGESNYGYTF. The CDR3 DNA reads TGCAGCGTTGAGCTGGGGGAGAGCAACTATGGCTACACCTTC. The whole variable domain, filled in from reference TRBV29-1 and TRBJ1-2, reads SAVISQKPSRDICQRGTSLTIQCQVDSQVTMMFWYRQQPGQSLTLIATANQGSEATYESGFVIDKFPISRPNLTFSTLTVSNMSPEDSSIYLCSVELGESNYGYTFGSGTRLTVV.

The chain joins TRBV29-1 to TRBJ2-1; the match to TRBD2 covers 8 bases. With V trimmed by 7 bases and J by 7 bases, 6 bases remained unmatched. Germline CDR1 is SQVTM and CDR2 is ANQGSEA. This CDR3 has 12 amino acids. The CDR3 DNA follows: TGCAGCGAAAGCGGGAGTACAAATGAGCAGTTCTTC. Translated, it gives CSESGSTNEQFF.

The J gene is TRBJ2-1, the V gene TRBV7-9; D may be TRBD1 (6 bases). The CDR3 is 15 amino acids. Germline V gene data show CDR1 as SEHNR and CDR2 as FQNEAQ (reference sequence). Deletions cut 3 bases from V and 2 bases from J, with 11 bases between. CDR3 nucleotides: TGTGCCAGCAGCTTCATAACAGGGCCCTACAATGAGCAGTTCTTC. It translates to CASSFITGPYNEQFF.

The CDR3 DNA sequence: TGTGCCAGCAGTTACTCCCTAGCGACTGGGGCCAACGTCCTGACTTTC. The encoded protein is CASSYSLATGANVLTF. The chain uses TRBV6-5 and TRBJ2-6, with TRBD2 as a possible D gene (6 bases). Germline CDR1 and CDR2: MNHEY and SVGAGI. This CDR3 has 16 residues. The V and J ends lost 0 bases and 2 bases respectively, with 8 bases between them.

This chain uses TRBV10-3 with TRBJ2-3, with D possibly TRBD2 on 5 matching bases. Between the trimmed V and J ends, which lost 4 bases and 0 bases, there was a span of 11 bases. Germline CDR1 reads ENHRY; CDR2 reads SYGVKD. The CDR3 length is 15 residues. The CDR3 DNA reads TGTGCCATCAGTGCGGGGAGCCTTAGCACAGATACGCAGTATTTT. Protein product: CAISAGSLSTDTQYF.

The CDR3 loop reads CASSGGWINQPQHF. Written as DNA, the CDR3 is TGTGCCAGCAGTGGTGGGTGGATCAATCAGCCCCAGCATTTT. The V gene is TRBV2, the J gene TRBJ1-5; D is uncertain. This CDR3 is built from 14 residues. Germline V gene sequence: CDR1 SNHLY, CDR2 FYNNEI. V lost 4 bases, J lost 3 bases, and 10 bases lay in between. Complete variable domain (other parts from reference TRBV2 and TRBJ1-5): EPEVTQTPSHQVTQMGQEVILRCVPISNHLYFYWYRQILGQKVEFLVSFYNNEISEKSEIFDDQFSVERPDGSNFTLKIRSTKLEDSAMYFCASSGGWINQPQHFGDGTRLSIL.

This chain uses TRBV27 with TRBJ1-2; D is undetermined. Germline V gene lookup returns CDR1 MNHEY and CDR2 SMNVEV (reference sequence). The CDR3 has 14 amino acids. V lost 5 bases and J 3 bases, leaving 13 bases between the germline ends. DNA of the CDR3: TGTGCCAGCAGTCCACTAGGCACCCACTATGGCTACACCTTC. Residues: CASSPLGTHYGYTF.

This chain uses TRBV5-1 with TRBJ1-1; D remains unclear. Looked up from germline, CDR1 is SGHRS and CDR2 is YFSETQ. V was shortened by 1 base and J by 4 bases, with 8 bases between the two germline ends. The CDR3 consists of 13 residues. CDR3 nucleotide sequence: TGCGCCAGCAGCTTGTACGGGGTCACTGAAGCTTTCTTT. Translation: CASSLYGVTEAFF.

The chain carries TRBV11-2 and TRBJ2-7; D unresolved. V was pared by 2 bases and J by 10 bases, with 15 bases between. Germline CDR1 SGHAT, CDR2 FQNNGV. The CDR3 is 13 amino acids. In DNA form, the CDR3 reads TGTGCCAGCAGCTTATTGCCTGGCAATTCACAGTACTTC. It codes for CASSLLPGNSQYF.

This clonotype appeared a single time. The J gene is TRBJ2-2, the V gene TRBV9, with D unclear. Germline lookup yields CDR1 SGDLS and CDR2 YYNGEE. The CDR3 runs 14 residues. Trimming took off 0 bases at V and 10 bases at J, with 13 bases between the two ends. Written as DNA, the CDR3 is TGTGCCAGCAGCGTAGGGACCGTCGACGCGGAGCTGTTTTTT. Protein sequence: CASSVGTVDAELFF. Supplemented by reference TRBV9 and TRBJ2-2, the full variable domain reads DSGVTQTPKHLITATGQRVTLRCSPRSGDLSVYWYQQSLDQGLQFLIQYYNGEERAKGNILERFSAQQFPDLHSELNLSSLELGDSALYFCASSVGTVDAELFFGEGSRLTVL.

In its sample, this clonotype was seen a few times. The chain employs TRBV2 and TRBJ2-2, with a weak D call TRBD2 (6 bases). The CDR3 consists of 17 residues. Germline V gives CDR1 SNHLY, CDR2 FYNNEI. The V end was cut by 6 bases, the J end by 4 bases, with 21 bases between. In DNA, the CDR3 is TGTGCCAGCAGGGACCGTTGGACTACTTGGGGCACCGGGGAGCTGTTTTTT. This sequence encodes CASRDRWTTWGTGELFF.

The gene calls are TRBV7-9 and TRBJ2-7, with D perhaps matching TRBD1 (6 bases). Germline CDR1 and CDR2: SEHNR and FQNEAQ (reference sequence). The CDR3 has 15 amino acids. Trimming took 4 bases from V and 0 from J, leaving 13 bases between them. The CDR3 bases are TGTGCCAGCAGCTCAGACAGGATCCTCTCCTACGAGCAGTACTTC. Residues: CASSSDRILSYEQYF.

The chain recombines TRBV5-1 with TRBJ2-5; D is unclear. The V end was cut by 6 bases, the J end by 5 bases, with 14 bases between. The CDR3 length is 13 residues. Germline CDR1 is SGHRS and CDR2 is YFSETQ. The CDR3 DNA is TGCGCCAGCACCCGCTGGGTCGGGGAGACCCAGTACTTC. Translation: CASTRWVGETQYF.

Worth noting for this clonotype: Here the CDR3 omits its conserved ending phenylalanine or tryptophan, so a read error is the likely source. This chain's CDR3 is CASSYSGTHYEQYL. CDR3 in DNA: TGTGCCAGCAGTTACTCCGGGACTCACTACGAGCAGTACTTG. V gene TRBV6-5 combines with J gene TRBJ2-7, with a weak D call TRBD2 (6 bases). Germline CDR1 reads MNHEY; CDR2 reads SVGAGI. V lost 0 bases to trimming and J lost 3 bases, with 9 bases between them. The CDR3 is 14 amino acids.